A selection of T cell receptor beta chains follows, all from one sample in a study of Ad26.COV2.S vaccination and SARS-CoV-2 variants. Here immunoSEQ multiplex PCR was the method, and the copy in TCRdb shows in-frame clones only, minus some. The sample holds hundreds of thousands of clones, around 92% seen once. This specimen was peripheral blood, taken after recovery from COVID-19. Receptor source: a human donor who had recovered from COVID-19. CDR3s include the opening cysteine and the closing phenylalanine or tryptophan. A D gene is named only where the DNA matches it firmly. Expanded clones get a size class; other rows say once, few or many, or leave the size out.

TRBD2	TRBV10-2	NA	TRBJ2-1	CASSETGRGGAAEQFF	TGCGCCAGCAGTGAAACCGGGCGCGGGGGGGCCGCTGAGCAGTTCTTC
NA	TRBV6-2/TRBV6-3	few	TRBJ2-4	CASSYSGDPPNIQYF	TGTGCCAGCAGTTACTCCGGGGACCCGCCAAACATTCAGTACTTC
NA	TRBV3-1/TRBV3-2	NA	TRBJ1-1	CASSPLTGNTEAFF	TGTGCCAGCAGCCCACTGACAGGGAACACTGAAGCTTTCTTT
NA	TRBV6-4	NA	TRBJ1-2	CASSAPQGKIDYGYTF	TGTGCCAGCAGTGCCCCCCAGGGAAAAATAGACTATGGCTACACCTTC
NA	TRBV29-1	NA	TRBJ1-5	CSGLSEGQPQHF	TGCAGCGGACTCTCGGAGGGTCAGCCCCAGCATTTT
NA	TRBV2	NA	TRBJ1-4	CASRKGNEKLFF	TGTGCCAGCAGGAAGGGCAATGAAAAACTGTTTTTT
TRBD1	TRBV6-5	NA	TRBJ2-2	CASSRQGPGELFF	TGTGCCAGCAGTCGACAGGGGCCCGGGGAGCTGTTTTTT
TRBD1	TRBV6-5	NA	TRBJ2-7	CASSSPGQRRYEQYF	TGTGCCAGCAGTTCTCCGGGACAGCGTCGATACGAGCAGTACTTC
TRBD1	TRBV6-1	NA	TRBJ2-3	CASSEAGQGVGRPADTQYF	TGTGCCAGCAGTGAAGCGGGACAGGGCGTGGGACGACCGGCAGATACGCAGTATTTT
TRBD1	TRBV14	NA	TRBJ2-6	CASSQGTGGFLSGANVLTF	TGTGCCAGCAGCCAAGGGACAGGGGGCTTCCTCTCTGGGGCCAACGTCCTGACTTTC
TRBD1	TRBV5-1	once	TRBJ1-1	CASSTRTGGIDEAFF	TGCGCCAGCAGCACCCGGACAGGGGGGATCGATGAAGCTTTCTTT
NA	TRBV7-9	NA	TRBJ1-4	CASSFFEGEKLFF	TGTGCCAGCAGCTTTTTTGAGGGGGAAAAACTGTTTTTT
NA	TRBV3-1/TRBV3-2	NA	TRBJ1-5	CASSQGPGNGQPQHF	TGTGCCAGCAGCCAGGGACCAGGGAATGGCCAGCCCCAGCATTTT
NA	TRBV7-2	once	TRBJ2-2	CASSLAQGAGELFF	TGTGCCAGCAGCTTAGCACAGGGCGCCGGGGAGCTGTTTTTT
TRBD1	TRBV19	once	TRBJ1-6	CASSPYYGQGLQRHSPLHF	TGTGCCAGTAGTCCTTACTACGGACAGGGCCTACAACGCCATTCACCCCTCCACTTT
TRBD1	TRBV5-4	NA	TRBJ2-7	CASSSGTGGYEQYF	TGTGCCAGCAGCTCTGGGACAGGGGGGTACGAGCAGTACTTC
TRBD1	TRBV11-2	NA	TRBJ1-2	CASSFDRGRGYGYTF	TGTGCCAGCAGCTTCGACAGGGGGCGAGGCTATGGCTACACCTTC
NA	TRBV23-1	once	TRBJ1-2	CASSRGTPVGGYTF	TGCGCCAGCAGTCGCGGGACTCCCGTGGGAGGCTACACCTTC
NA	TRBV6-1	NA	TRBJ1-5	CASSEGGADNQPQHF	TGTGCCAGCAGTGAGGGCGGGGCTGACAATCAGCCCCAGCATTTT
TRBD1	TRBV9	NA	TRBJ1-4	CASSGPGQINEKLFF	TGTGCCAGCAGCGGCCCGGGACAGATAAATGAAAAACTGTTTTTT
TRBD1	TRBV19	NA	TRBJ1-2	CASSIAGGRYGYTF	TGTGCCAGTAGTATAGCAGGGGGACGCTATGGCTACACCTTC
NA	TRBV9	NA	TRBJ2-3	CASSASGGTTDTQYF	TGTGCCAGCAGCGCCAGCGGAGGGACCACAGATACGCAGTATTTT